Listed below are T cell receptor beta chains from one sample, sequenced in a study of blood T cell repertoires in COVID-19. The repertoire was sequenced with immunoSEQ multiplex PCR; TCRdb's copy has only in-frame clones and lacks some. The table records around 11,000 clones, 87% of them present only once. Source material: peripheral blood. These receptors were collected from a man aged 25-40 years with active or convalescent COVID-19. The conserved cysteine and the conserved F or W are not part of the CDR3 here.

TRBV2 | ASSEDAGADTEAF
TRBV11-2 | ASSHSRGRTGELF
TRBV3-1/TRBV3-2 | ASSQDPGLAGGQRNEQF
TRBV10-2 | ASSEWGHGNTIY
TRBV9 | ASSATDSNQPQH
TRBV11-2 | ASSLAGMNTEAF
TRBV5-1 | ASSLALTSDNEQF
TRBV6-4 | ASSDPGQGSLPNQPQH
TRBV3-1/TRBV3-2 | ASSQEGDQQPQH
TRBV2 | ASSRDIEVYNSPLH
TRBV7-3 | ASSLTRGQETQY
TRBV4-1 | ASSQLGQGGGNTIY
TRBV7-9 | ASSTGAYEQY
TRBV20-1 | SASSWAGSGGEPQH
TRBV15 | ATSSNEGGYT
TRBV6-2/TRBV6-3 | ASSGTSGGAETQY
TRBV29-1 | SVQRGGFTGELF
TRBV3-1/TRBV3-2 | ASSTRGSGGETQY
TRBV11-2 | ASSLAGFTEAF
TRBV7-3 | ASSLSDWTEAF
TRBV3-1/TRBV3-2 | ASSRGTSGDTEQF
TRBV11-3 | ASSPDGRGGVDEQF
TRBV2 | ASSVRLAGEETQY
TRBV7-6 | ASSSPAGELF